These 7 T cell receptor beta chains share one sample of origin, sequenced in a study of Graves' ophthalmopathy and Graves' hyperthyroidism (dated by TCRdb to 2017 to 2018). The sequencer listed for this sample is Illumina HiSeq 2000. For repertoire sequencing, the TCR beta CDR3 regions were amplified from RNA transcripts. The first round was an RT-PCR using HTBI primers with the Qiagen OneStep RT-PCR kit, and this first round was followed by a second-round multiplex PCR, then size selection and purification. TCRdb took the public reads, trimmed them with fastp at Q25, ran MiXCR for clone calling and kept in-frame beta chains. Records with the same CDR3 protein are collapsed into one entry carrying the most frequent genes and DNA. Recorded for this sample are around 1.1 million distinct CDR3 sequences; 35% to 40% of them occurred a single time. The ten largest clones take up around 10% of the sample.

Source material: peripheral blood or thyroid tissue (not recorded which). The receptors come from an adult man with Graves' hyperthyroidism.

On this clonotype: A read error may be the cause here, since a much bigger clone is one base away. The chain couples TRBV29-1 to TRBJ2-5; weak D call: TRBD2 (5 bases). The CDR3 sequence is 12 residues long. Germline loops: CDR1 SQVTM, CDR2 ANQGSEA. The CDR3 bases are TGCGGCGTCTGGGTGACCCGGGGGACCCAGTACTTC. Translating it yields CGVWVTRGTQYF.

A few counts support this clonotype. V and J are TRBV2 and TRBJ2-2, with D perhaps given as TRBD1 or TRBD2 (5 bases each). Germline CDR1 reads SNHLY; CDR2 reads FYNNEI. The CDR3 consists of 15 residues. V lost 7 bases, J lost 6 bases, and 18 bases lay in between. The CDR3 sequence: CASNWDLGKAGELFF. CDR3 nucleotide sequence: TGTGCCAGCAACTGGGACCTAGGGAAGGCCGGGGAGCTGTTTTTT.

This clonotype was found many times. The chain recombines TRBV4-1 with TRBJ2-5; 12 bases line up with TRBD1. Losses at the gene ends were 0 bases for V and 5 bases for J; bases not matched to a gene: 10. This CDR3 is 18 amino acids long. Per germline, CDR1 MGHRA and CDR2 YSYEKL. The CDR3 nucleotides are TGCGCCAGCAGCCAAGACCGAGCCGGGACAGGGGGCAGGGAGACCCAGTACTTC. Translation: CASSQDRAGTGGRETQYF.

The genes are TRBV10-3 and TRBJ1-1; no clear D gene. The V end lost 7 bases, the J end lost 7 bases, and 13 bases lay between the germline ends. The germline V gene has CDR1 ENHRY and CDR2 SYGVKD. CDR3 length: 12 residues. This CDR3 is CAIKGGADEAFF. The CDR3 region has the DNA TGTGCCATCAAAGGAGGTGCGGATGAAGCTTTCTTT.

The chain combines TRBV29-1 with TRBJ2-2; D not resolved. CDR1 and CDR2 from the germline V gene are SQVTM and ANQGSEA. Trimming stripped 4 bases from V and 4 bases from J, with 4 bases between. CDR3 size: 11 residues. The CDR3 sequence is CSVAFTGELFF. The CDR3 nucleotides read TGCAGCGTTGCTTTCACCGGGGAGCTGTTTTTT.

This CDR3 is CASGGTGIQNTEAFF. For the CDR3, the DNA is TGTGCCAGCGGTGGGACAGGCATACAGAACACTGAAGCTTTCTTT. V usage is TRBV6-5 and J usage is TRBJ1-1; TRBD1 agrees at 8 bases. Germline assignment: CDR1 MNHEY and CDR2 SVGAGI. The CDR3 sequence is 15 residues long. With 8 bases clipped from V and 1 base from J, the junction kept 9 bases outside the gene matches.

This clonotype was seen a handful of times. The rearrangement uses TRBV3-1 and TRBJ2-2; 7 bases align to TRBD1. Germline V gene data show CDR1 as LGHDT and CDR2 as YNNKEL (reference sequence). CDR3 length equals 13 residues. Trimming took 7 bases from V and 7 from J; bases not matched to a gene: 6. CDR3 residues: CASNRQGIGELFF. The CDR3 nucleotides read TGTGCCAGCAACAGACAGGGCATCGGGGAGCTGTTTTTT.